This T cell receptor beta chain appears in the sequencing data of a study of blood T cells in healthy people across ages. About the study: Using template switching, researchers captured about one barcoded beta molecule for each two T cells.

It was with a sample-barcoded 5' primer and a J-beta primer mix that a second PCR of roughly 7 to 12 cycles was run. TCRdb fed the 5' RACE reads into MiXCR, producing one record per CDR3 protein. The sample lists roughly 900,000 distinct CDR3 sequences; around 49% were seen once. Germline V gene sequence: CDR1 MNHEY, CDR2 SVGEGT. The CDR3 runs 15 residues. Every sample gave at least 6 micrograms of total RNA when it was extracted. Input material: blood. The chain carries TRBV6-2 or TRBV6-3 and TRBJ2-4; D remains unclear. The end of the DNA aligns better with TRBJ2-7, so the J call may be wrong. The sequence derives from a man aged 30-40 years in good health. CDR3 amino acids: CASSYGGIPSYEQYF. The CDR3 DNA sequence: TGTGCCAGCAGTTACGGCGGCATCCCTTCCTACGAGCAGTACTTC.